This T cell receptor (beta chain) was captured by sequencing in a study of Graves' ophthalmopathy and Graves' hyperthyroidism. General study findings and limits: The model predicted ophthalmopathy progression with about 69% sensitivity and around 72% specificity. Detection in blood was also observed for most expanded thyroid clonotypes above 0.001 frequency.

Other autoimmune diseases, uncontrolled infections, pregnancy or lactation ruled patients out of participation. The source of the PBMCs was 10 ml of fresh peripheral blood. Amplification targeted the TCR beta CDR3 regions, with RNA transcripts as the source material. HTBI primers were used in a first-round RT-PCR, which preceded a second-round multiplex PCR. TCRdb redid the calling of the multiplex PCR reads with MiXCR, one entry per CDR3 protein. The data hold 600,000 to 700,000 distinct CDR3 sequences, with about 41% observed a single time. A remark on this clonotype: Its cognate antigen is unknown. A junction end diverges from the germline sequence, so it may reflect a read error.

The sequence was obtained from an adult man with Graves' ophthalmopathy. The specimen sequenced was peripheral blood.

This chain's CDR3 is CRASGSSYEQFF. The CDR3 bases are TGCAGGGCTAGCGGAAGCTCCTACGAGCAGTTCTTC. The genes are TRBV20-1 and TRBJ2-1; 7 nucleotides agree with TRBD2. This CDR3 region has 12 residues. In germline, CDR1 is DFQATT, CDR2 SNEGSKA (reference sequence).